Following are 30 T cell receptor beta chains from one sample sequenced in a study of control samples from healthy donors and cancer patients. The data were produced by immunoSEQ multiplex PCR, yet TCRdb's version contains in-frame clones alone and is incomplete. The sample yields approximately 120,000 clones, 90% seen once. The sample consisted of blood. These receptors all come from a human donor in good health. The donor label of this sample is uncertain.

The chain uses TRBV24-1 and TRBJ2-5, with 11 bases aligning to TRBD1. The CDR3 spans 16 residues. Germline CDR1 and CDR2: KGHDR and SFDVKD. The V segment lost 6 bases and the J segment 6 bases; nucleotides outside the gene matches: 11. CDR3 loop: CATSYTGQGELQTQYF. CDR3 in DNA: TGTGCCACCAGTTATACGGGACAGGGGGAATTGCAGACCCAGTACTTC.

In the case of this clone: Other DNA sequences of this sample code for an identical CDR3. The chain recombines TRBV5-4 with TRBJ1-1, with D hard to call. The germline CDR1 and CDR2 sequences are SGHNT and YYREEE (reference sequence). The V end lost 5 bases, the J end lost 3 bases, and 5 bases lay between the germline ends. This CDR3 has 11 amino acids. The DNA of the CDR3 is TGTGCCAGCAGTTTGTACACTGAAGCTTTCTTT. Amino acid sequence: CASSLYTEAFF.

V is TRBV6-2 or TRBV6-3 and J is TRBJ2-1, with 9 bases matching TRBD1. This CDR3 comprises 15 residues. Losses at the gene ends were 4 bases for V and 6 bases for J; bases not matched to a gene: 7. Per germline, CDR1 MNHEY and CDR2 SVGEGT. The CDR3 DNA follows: TGTGCCAGCAGTTGGGGTGGACAGGGGAGCAATGAGCAGTTCTTC. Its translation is CASSWGGQGSNEQFF.

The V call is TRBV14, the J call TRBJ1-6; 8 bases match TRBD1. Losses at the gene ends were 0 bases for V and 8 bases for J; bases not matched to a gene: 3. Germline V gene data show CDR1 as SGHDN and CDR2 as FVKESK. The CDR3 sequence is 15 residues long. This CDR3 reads CASSQETGVYSPLHF. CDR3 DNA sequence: TGTGCCAGCAGCCAAGAGACAGGGGTCTATTCACCCCTCCACTTT.

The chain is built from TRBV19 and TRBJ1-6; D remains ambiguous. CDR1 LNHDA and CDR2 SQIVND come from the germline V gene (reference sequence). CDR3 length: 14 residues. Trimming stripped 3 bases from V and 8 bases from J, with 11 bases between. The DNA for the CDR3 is TGTGCCAGTAGTATCACGGGAATGGATTCACCCCTCCACTTT. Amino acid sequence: CASSITGMDSPLHF.

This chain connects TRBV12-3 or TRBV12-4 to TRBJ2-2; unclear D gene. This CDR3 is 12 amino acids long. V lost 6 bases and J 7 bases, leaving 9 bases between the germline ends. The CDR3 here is CASRDDSGELFF. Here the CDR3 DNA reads TGTGCCAGCAGAGACGATAGCGGGGAGCTGTTTTTT.

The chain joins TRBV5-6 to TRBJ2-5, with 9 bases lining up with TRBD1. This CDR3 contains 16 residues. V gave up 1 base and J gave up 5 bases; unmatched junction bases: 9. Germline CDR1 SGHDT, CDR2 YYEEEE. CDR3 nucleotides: TGTGCCAGCAGCTTGCTTAGGACAGGGGTCTCGGAGACCCAGTACTTC. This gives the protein CASSLLRTGVSETQYF.

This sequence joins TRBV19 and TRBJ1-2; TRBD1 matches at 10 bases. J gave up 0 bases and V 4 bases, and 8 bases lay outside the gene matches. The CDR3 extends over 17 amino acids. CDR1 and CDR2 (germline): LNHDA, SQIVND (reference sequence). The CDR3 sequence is CASSRRTGGTTNYGYTF. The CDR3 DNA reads TGTGCCAGTAGTAGGAGGACAGGGGGTACCACTAACTATGGCTACACCTTC.

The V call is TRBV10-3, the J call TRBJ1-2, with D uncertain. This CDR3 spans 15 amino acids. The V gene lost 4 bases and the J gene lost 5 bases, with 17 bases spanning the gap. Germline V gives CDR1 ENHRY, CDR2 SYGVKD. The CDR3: CAISGESEALYGYTF. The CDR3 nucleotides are TGTGCCATCAGTGGAGAGTCTGAGGCCCTATATGGCTACACCTTC.

CDR3 nucleotides: TGCAGCGTTGAAACAGAGCATGGCTACACCTTC. It codes for CSVETEHGYTF. This chain connects TRBV29-1 to TRBJ1-2; D gene uncertain. CDR1 is SQVTM and CDR2 is ANQGSEA in the germline V gene. This CDR3 spans 11 amino acids. The V end lost 2 bases, the J end lost 6 bases, and 7 bases lay between the germline ends.

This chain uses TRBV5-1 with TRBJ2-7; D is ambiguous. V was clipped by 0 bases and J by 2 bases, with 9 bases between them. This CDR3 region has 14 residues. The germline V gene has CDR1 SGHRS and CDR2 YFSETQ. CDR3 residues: CASSLGSPAYEQYV. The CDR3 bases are TGCGCCAGCAGCTTGGGCTCTCCGGCCTACGAGCAGTACGTC.

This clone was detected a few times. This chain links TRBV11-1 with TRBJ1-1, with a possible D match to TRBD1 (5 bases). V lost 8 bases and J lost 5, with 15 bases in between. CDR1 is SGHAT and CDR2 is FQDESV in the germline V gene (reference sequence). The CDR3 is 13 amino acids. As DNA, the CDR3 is TGTGCCAGCGGTCATCCCTCAGGGACTGAAGCTTTCTTT. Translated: CASGHPSGTEAFF.

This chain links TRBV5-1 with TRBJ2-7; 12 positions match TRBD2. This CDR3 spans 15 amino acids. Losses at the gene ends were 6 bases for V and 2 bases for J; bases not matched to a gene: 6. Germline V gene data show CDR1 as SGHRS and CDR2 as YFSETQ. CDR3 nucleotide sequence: TGCGCCAGCACTTGGACTAGCGGGGAGACCTACGAGCAGTACTTC. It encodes CASTWTSGETYEQYF.

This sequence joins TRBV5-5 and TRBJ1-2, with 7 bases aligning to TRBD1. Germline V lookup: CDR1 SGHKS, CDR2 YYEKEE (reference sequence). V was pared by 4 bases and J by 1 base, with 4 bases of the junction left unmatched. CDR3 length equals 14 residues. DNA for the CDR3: TGTGCCAGCAGCAGGGACAGTAATAACTATGGCTACACCTTC. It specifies CASSRDSNNYGYTF.

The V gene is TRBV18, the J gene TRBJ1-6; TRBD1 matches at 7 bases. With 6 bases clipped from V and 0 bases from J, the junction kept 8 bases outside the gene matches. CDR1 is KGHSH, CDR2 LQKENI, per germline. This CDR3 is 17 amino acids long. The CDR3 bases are TGTGCCAGCTCGCCGACAGGGCCGAGCTCCTATAATTCACCCCTCCACTTT. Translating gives CASSPTGPSSYNSPLHF. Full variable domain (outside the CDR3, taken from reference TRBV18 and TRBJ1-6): NAGVMQNPRHLVRRRGQEARLRCSPMKGHSHVYWYRQLPEEGLKFMVYLQKENIIDESGMPKERFSAEFPKEGPSILRIQQVVRGDSAAYFCASSPTGPSSYNSPLHFGNGTRLTVT.

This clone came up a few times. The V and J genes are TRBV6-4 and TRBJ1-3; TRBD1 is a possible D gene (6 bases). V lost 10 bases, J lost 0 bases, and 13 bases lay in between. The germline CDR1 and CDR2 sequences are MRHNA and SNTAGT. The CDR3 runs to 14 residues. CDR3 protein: CAMHRVYSGNTIYF. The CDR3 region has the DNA TGTGCCATGCACAGGGTTTACTCTGGAAACACCATATATTTT.

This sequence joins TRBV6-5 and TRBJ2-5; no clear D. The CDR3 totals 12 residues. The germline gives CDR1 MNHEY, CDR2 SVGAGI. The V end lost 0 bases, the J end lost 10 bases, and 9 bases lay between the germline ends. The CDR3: CASSYSMGNQYF. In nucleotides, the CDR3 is TGTGCCAGCAGTTACTCGATGGGAAACCAGTACTTC.

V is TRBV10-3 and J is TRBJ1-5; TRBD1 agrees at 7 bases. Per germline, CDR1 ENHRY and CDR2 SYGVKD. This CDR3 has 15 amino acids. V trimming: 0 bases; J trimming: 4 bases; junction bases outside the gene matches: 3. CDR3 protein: CAISESGQPNQPQHF. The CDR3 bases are TGTGCCATCAGTGAGTCGGGACAGCCAAATCAGCCCCAGCATTTT.

The CDR3 loop is CASSLGAVNTEAFF. The CDR3 bases are TGTGCCAGCAGCTTAGGGGCGGTTAACACTGAAGCTTTCTTT. The chain is built from TRBV11-2 and TRBJ1-1; D is unclear. V lost 1 base and J 2 bases, leaving 8 bases between the germline ends. The CDR3 extends over 14 amino acids. CDR1 SGHAT and CDR2 FQNNGV come from the germline V gene.

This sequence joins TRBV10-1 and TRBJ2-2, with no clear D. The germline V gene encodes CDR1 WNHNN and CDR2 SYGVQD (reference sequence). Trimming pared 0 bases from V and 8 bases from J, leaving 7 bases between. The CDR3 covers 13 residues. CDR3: CASSESPAGELFF. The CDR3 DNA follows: TGCGCCAGCAGTGAGTCCCCAGCGGGGGAGCTGTTTTTT.

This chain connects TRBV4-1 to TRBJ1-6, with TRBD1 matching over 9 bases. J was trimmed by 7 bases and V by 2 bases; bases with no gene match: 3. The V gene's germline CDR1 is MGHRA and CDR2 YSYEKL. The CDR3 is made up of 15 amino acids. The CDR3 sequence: CASSQFDRGNSPLHF. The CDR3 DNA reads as TGCGCCAGCAGCCAATTTGACAGGGGGAATTCACCCCTCCACTTT.

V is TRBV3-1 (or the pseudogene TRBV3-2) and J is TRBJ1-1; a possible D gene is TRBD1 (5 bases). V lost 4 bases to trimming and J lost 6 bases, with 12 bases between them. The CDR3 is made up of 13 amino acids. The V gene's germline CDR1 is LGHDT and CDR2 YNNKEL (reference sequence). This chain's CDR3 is CASSLRDFAEAFF. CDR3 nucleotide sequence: TGTGCCAGCAGCCTGCGGGACTTCGCTGAAGCTTTCTTT.

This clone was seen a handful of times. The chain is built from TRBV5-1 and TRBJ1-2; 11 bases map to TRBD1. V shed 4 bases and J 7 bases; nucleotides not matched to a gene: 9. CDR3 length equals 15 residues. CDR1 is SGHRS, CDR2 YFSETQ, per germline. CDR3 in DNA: TGCGCCAGCAGCCCGATTGGACAGGGGGCCTTTGGCTACACCTTC. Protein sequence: CASSPIGQGAFGYTF. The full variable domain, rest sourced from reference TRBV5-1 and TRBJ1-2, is KAGVTQTPRYLIKTRGQQVTLSCSPISGHRSVSWYQQTPGQGLQFLFEYFSETQRNKGNFPGRFSGRQFSNSRSEMNVSTLELGDSALYLCASSPIGQGAFGYTFGSGTRLTVV.

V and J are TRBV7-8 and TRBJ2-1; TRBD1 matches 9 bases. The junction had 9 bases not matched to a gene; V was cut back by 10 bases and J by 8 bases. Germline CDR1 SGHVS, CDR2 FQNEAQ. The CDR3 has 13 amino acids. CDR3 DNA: TGTGCCATACAGGGGGCCCTACATCATGAGCAGTTCTTC. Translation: CAIQGALHHEQFF.

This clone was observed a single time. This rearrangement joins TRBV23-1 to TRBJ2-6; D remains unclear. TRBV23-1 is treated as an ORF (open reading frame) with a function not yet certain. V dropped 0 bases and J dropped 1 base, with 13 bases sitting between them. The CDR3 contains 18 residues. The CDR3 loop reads CASSQSGQAQSGANVLTF. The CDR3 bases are TGCGCCAGCAGTCAATCCGGGCAGGCTCAGTCTGGGGCCAACGTCCTGACTTTC.

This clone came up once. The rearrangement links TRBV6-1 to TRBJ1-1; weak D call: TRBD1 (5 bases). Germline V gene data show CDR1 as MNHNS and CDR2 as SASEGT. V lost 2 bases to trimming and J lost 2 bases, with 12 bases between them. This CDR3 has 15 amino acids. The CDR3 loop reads CASSEFSQGNTEAFF. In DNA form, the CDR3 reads TGTGCCAGCAGTGAATTCTCGCAGGGAAACACTGAAGCTTTCTTT.

CDR3 loop: CASSPILSDTQYF. CDR3 DNA: TGTGCCAGCAGCCCGATTTTGTCAGATACGCAGTATTTT. V usage is TRBV3-1 (or the pseudogene TRBV3-2) and J usage is TRBJ2-3; D is undetermined. The CDR3 length is 13 residues. V was shortened by 4 bases and J by 4 bases, with 9 bases between the two germline ends. Looked up from germline, CDR1 is LGHDT and CDR2 is YNNKEL (reference sequence).

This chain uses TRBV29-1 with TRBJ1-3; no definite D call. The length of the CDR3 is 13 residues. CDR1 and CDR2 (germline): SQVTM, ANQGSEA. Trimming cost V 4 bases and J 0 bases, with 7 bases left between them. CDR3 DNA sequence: TGCAGCGTTGTGTCCGGCTCTGGAAACACCATATATTTT. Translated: CSVVSGSGNTIYF.

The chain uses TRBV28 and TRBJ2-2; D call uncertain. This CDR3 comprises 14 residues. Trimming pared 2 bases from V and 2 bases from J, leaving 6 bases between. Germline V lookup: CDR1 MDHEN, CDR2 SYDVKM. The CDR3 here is CASSLPRNTGELFF. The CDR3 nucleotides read TGTGCCAGCAGTTTACCAAGAAACACCGGGGAGCTGTTTTTT. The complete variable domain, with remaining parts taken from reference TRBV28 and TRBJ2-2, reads DVKVTQSSRYLVKRTGEKVFLECVQDMDHENMFWYRQDPGLGLRLIYFSYDVKMKEKGDIPEGYSVSREKKERFSLILESASTNQTSMYLCASSLPRNTGELFFGEGSRLTVL.

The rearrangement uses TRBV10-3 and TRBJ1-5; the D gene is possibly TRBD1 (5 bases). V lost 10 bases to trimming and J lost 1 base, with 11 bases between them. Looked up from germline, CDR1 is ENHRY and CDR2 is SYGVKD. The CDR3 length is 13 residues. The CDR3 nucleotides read TGTGCCACCCATCGGGGGAGCAATCAGCCCCAGCATTTT. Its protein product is CATHRGSNQPQHF.